This T cell receptor (beta chain) came from a study of technical replicates of blood from several donors. Germline CDR1 is MGHRA and CDR2 is YSYEKL. This CDR3 is built from 15 residues. V was pared by 3 bases and J by 5 bases, with 7 bases of the junction left unmatched. This clone has just one count. TCRdb keeps only in-frame clones here, not all; method: immunoSEQ multiplex PCR. This repertoire shows about 89,000 clones, just under 95% found once; its top ten account for approximately 0.25%. Specimen: T cells isolated from PBMCs. This sequence was found in a human donor in good health. V gene TRBV4-1 combines with J gene TRBJ2-1, with 7 bases lining up with TRBD2. In nucleotides, the CDR3 is TGCGCCAGCAGCCACTCCCGGAGCGGGAACAATGAGCAGTTCTTC. Its translation is CASSHSRSGNNEQFF.